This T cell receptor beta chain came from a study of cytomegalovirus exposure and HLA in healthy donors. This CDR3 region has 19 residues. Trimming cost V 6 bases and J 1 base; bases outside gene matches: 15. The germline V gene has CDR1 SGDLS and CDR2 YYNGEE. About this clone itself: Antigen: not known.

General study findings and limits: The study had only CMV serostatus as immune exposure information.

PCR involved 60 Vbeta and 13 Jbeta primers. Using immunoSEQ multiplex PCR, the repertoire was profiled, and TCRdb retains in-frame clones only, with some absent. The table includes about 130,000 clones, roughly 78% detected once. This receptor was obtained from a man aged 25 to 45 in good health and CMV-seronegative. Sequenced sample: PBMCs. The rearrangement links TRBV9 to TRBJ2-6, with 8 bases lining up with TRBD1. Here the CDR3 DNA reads TGTGCCAGCACCGGTCTAGGGACAGGCCGACCATCTGGGGCCAACGTCCTGACTTTC. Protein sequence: CASTGLGTGRPSGANVLTF. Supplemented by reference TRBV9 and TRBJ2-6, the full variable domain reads DSGVTQTPKHLITATGQRVTLRCSPRSGDLSVYWYQQSLDQGLQFLIQYYNGEERAKGNILERFSAQQFPDLHSELNLSSLELGDSALYFCASTGLGTGRPSGANVLTFGAGSRLTVL.